The clone carrying this T cell receptor beta chain was seen more than once but under ten times. Original processing methods: Reference gene primer amplification in the assay estimated nucleated cell counts. Profiling relied on immunoSEQ multiplex PCR, and the TCRdb table lists in-frame clones only, not all of them. V and J calls and clone size are given by that table; D and trimming were obtained from the DNA. The sample has about 130,000 clones; 70% to 90% are singletons. This sample was included in a study of blood T cell repertoires in COVID-19. Overall study context: The analysed material was cDNA or gDNA that came from T cells, B-cell-depleted T cells, or PBMCs.

This CDR3 is 16 amino acids long. CDR1 is SGHAT and CDR2 is FQNNGV in the germline V gene. V was pared by 0 bases and J by 4 bases, with 14 bases between. This receptor was taken from a woman aged 60-75 years with acute or convalescent COVID-19. Sequenced material: peripheral blood. The chain uses TRBV11-2 and TRBJ2-3; tentative D call: TRBD2 (5 bases). The CDR3 DNA sequence: TGTGCCAGCAGCTTAGATGGAGCGGCTGGCGCAGATACGCAGTATTTT. It translates to CASSLDGAAGADTQYF.